These 30 T cell receptor beta chains came from one sample sequenced in a study of blood T cell repertoires in COVID-19. Sequencing used immunoSEQ multiplex PCR; TCRdb keeps in-frame clones, though not all of them. Altogether roughly 120,000 clones are present, around 74% being singletons, with the ten largest covering over 6%. Sequenced: peripheral blood. Source of these receptors: a woman in her fifties or sixties with acute or convalescent COVID-19.

Concerning this clone itself: Distinct nucleotide sequences in the sample also encode this CDR3. The chain recombines TRBV5-1 with TRBJ1-1; 9 positions match TRBD1. Germline CDR1 and CDR2: SGHRS and YFSETQ. V trimming: 2 bases; J trimming: 2 bases; junction bases outside the gene matches: 1. The CDR3 contains 14 residues. CDR3 loop: CASSLQGANTEAFF. CDR3 coding DNA: TGCGCCAGCAGCTTACAGGGGGCTAACACTGAAGCTTTCTTT.

The chain couples TRBV6-5 to TRBJ1-2; perhaps TRBD1 as D (5 bases). Germline loops: CDR1 MNHEY, CDR2 SVGAGI. CDR3 size: 14 residues. Trimming removed 6 bases from V and 2 bases from J, with 13 bases in between. Written as DNA, the CDR3 is TGTGCCAGCAGGCCGACAGAATCAAACTATGGCTACACCTTC. This gives the protein CASRPTESNYGYTF.

This rearrangement joins TRBV4-3 to TRBJ2-1, with D possibly matching TRBD2 (6 bases). The CDR3 has 18 amino acids. Germline V gene sequence: CDR1 LGHNA, CDR2 YSLEER. The V end lost 3 bases, the J end lost 4 bases, and 22 bases lay between the germline ends. CDR3 DNA sequence: TGCGCCAGCAGCCATCAAGCGGGTCGGACTCGGATTTACAATGAGCAGTTCTTC. Protein sequence: CASSHQAGRTRIYNEQFF.

The rearrangement links TRBV5-8 to TRBJ1-5; D not resolved. CDR1 SGHTS and CDR2 YDEGEE come from the germline V gene. The CDR3 covers 12 residues. With 1 base removed from V and 5 bases from J, the gap between germline ends came to 4 bases. This chain's CDR3 is CASSLSDQPQHF. DNA of the CDR3: TGTGCCAGCAGCTTGTCCGATCAGCCCCAGCATTTT. Combining the CDR3 with reference TRBV5-8 and TRBJ1-5 gives the whole variable domain EAGVTQSPTHLIKTRGQQATLRCSPISGHTSVYWYQQALGLGLQFLLWYDEGEERNRGNFPPRFSGRQFPNYSSELNVNALELEDSALYLCASSLSDQPQHFGDGTRLSIL.

Only a few counts were recorded for this clone. The chain combines TRBV27 with TRBJ1-2, with D uncertain. The CDR3 extends over 13 amino acids. Trimming cost V 2 bases and J 2 bases, with 6 bases left between them. Germline loops: CDR1 MNHEY, CDR2 SMNVEV (reference sequence). For the CDR3, the DNA is TGTGCCAGCAGTTTAGAGGGAAACTATGGCTACACCTTC. It yields the protein CASSLEGNYGYTF.

The CDR3 bases are TGTGCCAGCAGTTTTCCGGGACTAGCGGGAAATGAGCAGTTCTTC. This sequence encodes CASSFPGLAGNEQFF. The chain combines TRBV27 with TRBJ2-1; the match to TRBD2 covers 13 bases. The CDR3 extends over 15 amino acids. The V and J ends lost 3 bases and 7 bases, in that order; junction bases with no gene match: 3. The germline CDR1 and CDR2 sequences are MNHEY and SMNVEV (reference sequence).

This rearrangement joins TRBV7-8 to TRBJ1-1, with no clear D. This CDR3 contains 13 residues. The germline V gene encodes CDR1 SGHVS and CDR2 FQNEAQ. V was cut by 1 base and J by 7 bases, with 10 bases left in between. The CDR3 is CASSLVSGVEAFF. The CDR3 nucleotides read TGTGCCAGCAGCTTAGTCTCTGGAGTTGAAGCTTTCTTT.

This clone was observed a few times. This chain uses TRBV12-2 with TRBJ1-3; TRBD1, as called in the table, went unchecked against the DNA. TRBV12-2 is a listed pseudogene. This CDR3 has 13 residues. CDR3 sequence reads: CASPIGQGHTIYF. The CDR3 region has the DNA TGTGCAAGTCCGATCGGGCAGGGTCACACCATATATTTT.

This chain uses TRBV5-1 with TRBJ2-3; tentative D call: TRBD1 (5 bases). Germline lookup yields CDR1 SGHRS and CDR2 YFSETQ. The CDR3 spans 16 residues. Between the trimmed V and J ends, which lost 7 bases and 1 base, there was a span of 19 bases. CDR3 sequence reads: CASQFEGAGGTDTQYF. The CDR3 region has the DNA TGCGCCAGCCAGTTTGAAGGGGCAGGTGGCACAGATACGCAGTATTTT.

V usage is TRBV5-1 and J usage is TRBJ1-1; TRBD1 might be the D (5 bases). V was clipped by 1 base and J by 1 base, with 14 bases between them. The CDR3 loop spans 16 amino acids. Germline values: CDR1 SGHRS, CDR2 YFSETQ. CDR3 in amino acids: CASSLSQGIQNTEAFF. CDR3 coding DNA: TGCGCCAGCAGCTTGTCTCAGGGTATCCAGAACACTGAAGCTTTCTTT.

CDR3 sequence reads: CASSPEQGWNTEAFF. The CDR3 nucleotides read TGTGCCAGCTCACCCGAACAGGGTTGGAACACTGAAGCTTTCTTT. The chain is built from TRBV18 and TRBJ1-1; D possibly corresponds to TRBD1 (6 bases). The V end lost 3 bases, the J end lost 1 base, and 12 bases lay between the germline ends. CDR3 length equals 15 residues. From germline, CDR1 is KGHSH and CDR2 LQKENI. The complete variable domain, with remaining parts taken from reference TRBV18 and TRBJ1-1, reads NAGVMQNPRHLVRRRGQEARLRCSPMKGHSHVYWYRQLPEEGLKFMVYLQKENIIDESGMPKERFSAEFPKEGPSILRIQQVVRGDSAAYFCASSPEQGWNTEAFFGQGTRLTVV.

The V and J genes are TRBV3-1 (or the pseudogene TRBV3-2) and TRBJ1-4; 8 nucleotides align to TRBD1. The CDR3 is 15 residues long. CDR1 and CDR2 (germline): LGHDT, YNNKEL (reference sequence). V trimming: 1 base; J trimming: 8 bases; junction bases outside the gene matches: 6. The CDR3 spells CASSQAGTGVEKLFF. The CDR3 DNA is TGTGCCAGCAGCCAAGCGGGGACAGGCGTCGAAAAACTGTTTTTT.

DNA for the CDR3: TGCGCCAGCAGCTTGGAGGGCAGGGCTAGGGAGACCCAGTACTTC. Translated: CASSLEGRARETQYF. This rearrangement joins TRBV5-1 to TRBJ2-5; D may be TRBD1 (5 bases). V lost 0 bases, J lost 5 bases, and 14 bases lay in between. Germline values: CDR1 SGHRS, CDR2 YFSETQ. This CDR3 has 15 residues.

CDR3 in DNA: TGTGCCAGCAGCACGGGACAGGTCACAGATACGCAGTATTTT. Residues: CASSTGQVTDTQYF. The J gene is TRBJ2-3, the V gene TRBV9; the match to TRBD1 covers 8 bases. Germline V gene lookup returns CDR1 SGDLS and CDR2 YYNGEE. CDR3 length equals 14 residues. Germline trimming cut 4 bases from V and 2 bases from J; bases unmatched to any gene: 3.

This chain links TRBV5-1 with TRBJ2-1; the match to TRBD2 covers 7 bases. Trimming at V came to 4 bases and at J to 3 bases, leaving 10 bases not matched to a gene. This CDR3 has 16 residues. CDR1 and CDR2 from the germline V gene are SGHRS and YFSETQ. In DNA form, the CDR3 reads TGCGCCAGCAGCCAACTAGCGCGGGGAGGCTACAATGAGCAGTTCTTC. As protein: CASSQLARGGYNEQFF.

The sample holds a few counts of this clone. This sequence joins TRBV9 and TRBJ2-1, with D unclear. Trimming shortened V by 1 base and J by 1 base, and 6 bases separated the two germline ends. The CDR3 is made up of 14 amino acids. In germline, CDR1 is SGDLS, CDR2 YYNGEE. The CDR3 sequence: CASSVRVSYNEQFF. CDR3 DNA sequence: TGTGCCAGCAGCGTACGAGTTTCCTACAATGAGCAGTTCTTC.

This chain connects TRBV5-1 to TRBJ1-2; D call uncertain. The CDR3 sequence is 13 residues long. From germline, CDR1 is SGHRS and CDR2 YFSETQ. The V end was cut by 0 bases, the J end by 5 bases, with 8 bases between. CDR3 DNA sequence: TGCGCCAGCAGCTTGGTCTTGGAGTATGGCTACACCTTC. Protein: CASSLVLEYGYTF.

This chain connects TRBV9 to TRBJ1-4; perhaps TRBD1 as D (6 bases). The CDR3 has 14 residues. V lost 4 bases and J lost 5, with 12 bases in between. Germline CDR1 reads SGDLS; CDR2 reads YYNGEE. The CDR3, as DNA: TGTGCCAGCAGCTCCCGACAGGCCAATGAAAAACTGTTTTTT. Protein product: CASSSRQANEKLFF.

The genes are TRBV12-3 or TRBV12-4 and TRBJ1-4; a possible D gene is TRBD1 (5 bases). The CDR3 length is 13 residues. The germline V and J ends were trimmed by 6 bases and 8 bases, with 13 bases remaining between them. This CDR3 is CASRPGVSEKLFF. CDR3 DNA: TGTGCCAGCAGACCGGGGGTATCGGAAAAACTGTTTTTT.

This chain joins TRBV5-1 and TRBJ2-2; D perhaps matches TRBD2 (7 bases). The CDR3 is made up of 16 amino acids. The germline gives CDR1 SGHRS, CDR2 YFSETQ. The ends were cut back, 3 bases at V and 6 bases at J, with 18 bases in the middle. The CDR3, as DNA: TGCGCCAGCAGCTCTCAGCGGGGACAAGTGTCCGGGGAGCTGTTTTTT. Its translation: CASSSQRGQVSGELFF. The variable domain in full, with the rest retrieved from reference TRBV5-1 and TRBJ2-2, is KAGVTQTPRYLIKTRGQQVTLSCSPISGHRSVSWYQQTPGQGLQFLFEYFSETQRNKGNFPGRFSGRQFSNSRSEMNVSTLELGDSALYLCASSSQRGQVSGELFFGEGSRLTVL.

The sample holds one count of this clone. The V and J genes are TRBV9 and TRBJ2-5; TRBD1 agrees at 7 bases. J was trimmed by 5 bases and V by 2 bases; bases with no gene match: 3. This CDR3 has 13 residues. The germline gives CDR1 SGDLS, CDR2 YYNGEE. Written as DNA, the CDR3 is TGTGCCAGCAGCGTCCGGGACAGCGAGACCCAGTACTTC. Translation: CASSVRDSETQYF.

In this sample, this clone turned up a few times. The chain combines TRBV3-1 (or the pseudogene TRBV3-2) with TRBJ2-5; D may be TRBD2 (6 bases). CDR1 is LGHDT, CDR2 YNNKEL, per germline (reference sequence). The V end lost 0 bases, the J end lost 10 bases, and 21 bases lay between the germline ends. This CDR3 is built from 16 residues. The DNA for the CDR3 is TGTGCCAGCAGCCAAGATCTTTCCGGGGGACGGAGGTTCCAGTACTTC. Amino acid sequence: CASSQDLSGGRRFQYF.

The chain has TRBV7-3 and TRBJ2-5; 12 nucleotides line up with TRBD2. CDR1 and CDR2 from the germline V gene are SGHTA and FQGTGA. Trimming took 5 bases from V and 2 from J; bases not matched to a gene: 3. The CDR3 has 15 amino acids. CDR3 sequence: CASSPSGGVQETQYF. CDR3 DNA: TGTGCCAGCAGCCCTAGCGGGGGGGTACAAGAGACCCAGTACTTC. Filled out from reference TRBV7-3 and TRBJ2-5, the complete variable domain reads GAGVSQTPSNKVTEKGKYVELRCDPISGHTALYWYRQSLGQGPEFLIYFQGTGAADDSGLPNDRFFAVRPEGSVSTLKIQRTERGDSAVYLCASSPSGGVQETQYFGPGTRLLVL.

The chain is built from TRBV9 and TRBJ2-7, with 10 bases matching TRBD1. V was clipped by 4 bases and J by 3 bases; unmatched bases: 7. The germline V gene encodes CDR1 SGDLS and CDR2 YYNGEE. The CDR3 runs 15 residues. CDR3 nucleotide sequence: TGTGCCAGCAGCCCCCGCGGGACAGGGGTCTACGAGCAGTACTTC. Protein product: CASSPRGTGVYEQYF.

This clone was counted between two and nine times. The chain uses TRBV12-3 or TRBV12-4 and TRBJ1-1; D gene uncertain. CDR3 size: 13 residues. Trimming stripped 5 bases from V and 3 bases from J, with 10 bases between. Written as DNA, the CDR3 is TGTGCCAGCAGTCCTCAGGTCGACACTGAAGCTTTCTTT. Amino acids: CASSPQVDTEAFF.

The table lists this clone with a count of one. The rearrangement links TRBV5-1 to TRBJ1-2, with 9 bases that match TRBD1. The CDR3 has 14 amino acids. Germline V gene sequence: CDR1 SGHRS, CDR2 YFSETQ. After removal of 4 bases from V and 6 bases from J, the junction contained 7 bases not matched to a gene. The CDR3 sequence: CASSRTGVDNGYTF. The CDR3 DNA is TGCGCCAGCAGCCGGACAGGGGTCGATAATGGCTACACCTTC.

V usage is TRBV9 and J usage is TRBJ1-1; D not resolved. The ends were cut back, 0 bases at V and 5 bases at J, with 8 bases in the middle. CDR1 and CDR2 (germline): SGDLS, YYNGEE. The length of the CDR3 is 13 residues. The CDR3 loop reads CASSVEPSTEAFF. CDR3 sequence (DNA): TGTGCCAGCAGCGTAGAACCCAGTACTGAAGCTTTCTTT.

This rearrangement joins TRBV5-5 to TRBJ1-5; TRBD1 might be the D (5 bases). The V gene's germline CDR1 is SGHKS and CDR2 YYEKEE (reference sequence). The CDR3 has 14 residues. V shed 2 bases and J shed 3 bases, with 9 bases lying between them. The CDR3 region has the DNA TGTGCCAGCAGCTTCCAGGGAAACAATCAGCCCCAGCATTTT. This gives the protein CASSFQGNNQPQHF.

The rearrangement uses TRBV5-1 and TRBJ2-3; 7 bases align to TRBD2. This CDR3 has 15 residues. Germline V gene sequence: CDR1 SGHRS, CDR2 YFSETQ. The junction had 1 base not matched to a gene; V was cut back by 0 bases and J by 0 bases. The chain's CDR3 is CASSLGRGSTDTQYF. The CDR3 region has the DNA TGCGCCAGCAGCTTGGGGCGGGGGAGCACAGATACGCAGTATTTT. Using reference TRBV5-1 and TRBJ2-3 for the parts outside the CDR3, the full variable domain is KAGVTQTPRYLIKTRGQQVTLSCSPISGHRSVSWYQQTPGQGLQFLFEYFSETQRNKGNFPGRFSGRQFSNSRSEMNVSTLELGDSALYLCASSLGRGSTDTQYFGPGTRLTVL.

The chain has TRBV3-1 (or the pseudogene TRBV3-2) and TRBJ1-2, with D maybe TRBD1 (6 bases). Per germline, CDR1 LGHDT and CDR2 YNNKEL (reference sequence). Deletions cut 6 bases from V and 8 bases from J, with 10 bases between. The CDR3 has 11 residues. CDR3 amino acids: CASSQGLGYTF. Written as DNA, the CDR3 is TGTGCCAGCAGTCAGGGGCTCGGCTACACCTTC.